Presented here are 12 T cell receptor beta chains from one specimen sequenced in a study of monozygotic twins with inflammatory bowel disease. TCRdb reprocessed the 5' RACE reads, keeping one entry per CDR3 protein, no DNA. Reported are over 350,000 distinct CDR3 sequences; the ten largest clones contain approximately 2.8%. Sequencing was performed on blood. The receptors derive from a human donor with ulcerative colitis or Crohn's disease, or a healthy co-twin of an affected twin (not recorded which).

This sequence joins TRBV7-9 and TRBJ2-7. The CDR3 totals 12 residues. Germline V gene data show CDR1 as SEHNR and CDR2 as FQNEAQ (reference sequence). This CDR3 reads CASSRAGYEQYF.

The chain has TRBV20-1 and TRBJ1-1. Germline-derived CDR1 and CDR2 are DFQATT and SNEGSKA (reference sequence). The CDR3 loop spans 12 amino acids. The chain's CDR3 is CSASSLLLWAFF.

The gene calls are TRBV9 and TRBJ2-1; no DNA is available, so the TRBD1 call from TCRdb remains unchecked. This CDR3 is built from 16 residues. CDR1 and CDR2 (germline): SGDLS, YYNGEE. The CDR3 spells CASSEPRDRVGNEQFF. The complete variable domain, with remaining parts taken from reference TRBV9 and TRBJ2-1, reads DSGVTQTPKHLITATGQRVTLRCSPRSGDLSVYWYQQSLDQGLQFLIQYYNGEERAKGNILERFSAQQFPDLHSELNLSSLELGDSALYFCASSEPRDRVGNEQFFGPGTRLTVL.

CDR3 in amino acids: CASRGQVGSYEQYF. The chain links TRBV27 to TRBJ2-7; there is no DNA to check the TCRdb D call of TRBD1. There are 14 residues in the CDR3. In germline, CDR1 is MNHEY, CDR2 SMNVEV (reference sequence).

The rearrangement links TRBV3-1 to TRBJ1-6; the D call of TRBD1 rests on TCRdb alone, since no DNA is present to check it. Per the germline V gene, CDR1 is LGHDT and CDR2 is YNNKEL (reference sequence). The CDR3 contains 13 residues. CDR3: CASSLGLGSPLHF.

The chain joins TRBV6-1 to TRBJ2-7; lacking DNA, the TRBD1 call made by TCRdb goes unchecked. CDR1 MNHNS and CDR2 SASEGT come from the germline V gene. CDR3 length equals 16 residues. CDR3 amino acids: CASSGGHSPTQYEQYF.

The chain has TRBV10-3 and TRBJ1-1; TCRdb's D call of TRBD1 is untestable without DNA. The CDR3 contains 14 residues. From germline, CDR1 is ENHRY and CDR2 SYGVKD. The CDR3 sequence is CAISRQGMNTEAFF.

This chain connects TRBV5-1 to TRBJ2-1; TCRdb gives TRBD2 as the D gene, but with no DNA this cannot be confirmed. The CDR3 consists of 17 residues. CDR1 is SGHRS and CDR2 is YFSETQ in the germline V gene. CDR3: CASSLSSGGFSYNEQFF.

This sequence joins TRBV28 and TRBJ2-7; there is no DNA to check the TCRdb D call of TRBD1. The CDR3 totals 14 residues. Germline V gene lookup returns CDR1 MDHEN and CDR2 SYDVKM. CDR3 protein: CASSLSGTVYEQYF.

The rearrangement links TRBV5-1 to TRBJ2-1; TCRdb lists TRBD2, though no DNA is available to test this call. The CDR3 is 17 residues long. Germline-derived CDR1 and CDR2 are SGHRS and YFSETQ. CDR3 loop: CASSPRLAGRTHNEQFF.

The chain couples TRBV18 to TRBJ1-1. This CDR3 has 15 residues. Germline V CDR1 and CDR2: KGHSH, LQKENI. CDR3 loop: CASSPPGRSNTEAFF.

The chain joins TRBV29-1 to TRBJ1-3. Per germline, CDR1 SQVTM and CDR2 ANQGSEA. The CDR3 covers 14 residues. CDR3 in amino acids: CSVEAALSGNTIYF.